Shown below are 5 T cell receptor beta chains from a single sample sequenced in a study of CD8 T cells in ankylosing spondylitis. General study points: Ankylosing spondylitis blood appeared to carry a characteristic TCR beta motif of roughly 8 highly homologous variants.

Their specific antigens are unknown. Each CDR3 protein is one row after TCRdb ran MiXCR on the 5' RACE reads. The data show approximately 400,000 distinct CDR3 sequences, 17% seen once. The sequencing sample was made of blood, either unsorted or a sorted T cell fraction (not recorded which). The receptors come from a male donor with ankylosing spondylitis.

As DNA, the CDR3 is TGTGCCAGCAGCTTACTAGGAAGATATGGAAACACCATATATTTT. Translating it yields CASSLLGRYGNTIYF. The genes are TRBV7-9 and TRBJ1-3; no clear D. V shed 2 bases and J shed 3 bases, with 11 bases lying between them. CDR1 and CDR2 (germline): SEHNR, FQNEAQ (reference sequence). The CDR3 runs to 15 residues.

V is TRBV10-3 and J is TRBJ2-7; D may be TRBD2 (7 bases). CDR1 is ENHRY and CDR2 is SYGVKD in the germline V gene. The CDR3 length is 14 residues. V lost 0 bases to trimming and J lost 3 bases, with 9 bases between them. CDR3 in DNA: TGTGCCATCAGTGAGTCGAGGGGGGGCTACGAGCAGTACTTC. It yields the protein CAISESRGGYEQYF.

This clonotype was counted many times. The CDR3 region has the DNA TGTGCCAGCAGCTTAAGACAAAGCTCCTACAATGAGCAGTTCTTC. As protein: CASSLRQSSYNEQFF. The V gene is TRBV7-6, the J gene TRBJ2-1, with no clear D. With 2 bases removed from V and 0 bases from J, the gap between germline ends came to 8 bases. The germline CDR1 and CDR2 sequences are SGHVS and FNYEAQ. CDR3 length: 15 residues.

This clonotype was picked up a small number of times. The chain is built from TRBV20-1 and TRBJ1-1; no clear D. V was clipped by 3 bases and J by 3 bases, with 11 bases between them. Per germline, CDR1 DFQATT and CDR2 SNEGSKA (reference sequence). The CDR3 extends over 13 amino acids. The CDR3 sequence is CSASDPGYTEAFF. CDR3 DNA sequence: TGCAGTGCTAGTGACCCCGGTTACACTGAAGCTTTCTTT.

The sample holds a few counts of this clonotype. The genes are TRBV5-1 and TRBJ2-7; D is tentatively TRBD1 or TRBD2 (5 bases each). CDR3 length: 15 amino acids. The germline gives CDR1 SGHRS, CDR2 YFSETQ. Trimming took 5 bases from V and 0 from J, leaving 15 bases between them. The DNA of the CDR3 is TGCGCCAGCAGACCCGGGACGGAGGCCTCCTACGAGCAGTACTTC. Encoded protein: CASRPGTEASYEQYF.